These 30 T cell receptor beta chains originate from one sample sequenced in a study of technical replicates of blood from a handful of donors. TCRdb's copy holds only in-frame clones and misses some; the assay was immunoSEQ multiplex PCR. The sample includes 65,000 to 85,000 clones, 90% to 95% seen only once; the top ten take 0.35% to 0.45%. The sequencing sample was made of T cells isolated from PBMCs. The source of these receptors is a human donor in good health.

V usage is TRBV19 and J usage is TRBJ2-5, with D perhaps matching TRBD2 (6 bases). This CDR3 region has 14 residues. V lost 3 bases, J lost 2 bases, and 10 bases lay in between. Germline V gene data show CDR1 as LNHDA and CDR2 as SQIVND (reference sequence). CDR3: CASSMGGSQETQYF. CDR3 nucleotides: TGTGCCAGTAGTATGGGGGGTAGTCAAGAGACCCAGTACTTC.

The rearrangement joins TRBV11-1 to TRBJ1-2; D gene ambiguous. Trimming took 4 bases from V and 1 from J, leaving 7 bases between them. Germline V lookup: CDR1 SGHAT, CDR2 FQDESV (reference sequence). This CDR3 has 13 residues. Written as DNA, the CDR3 is TGTGCCAGCAGCTCTGAGGGTAACTATGGCTACACCTTC. Translated, it gives CASSSEGNYGYTF.

Only one count was recorded for this clone. The chain has TRBV4-1 and TRBJ2-2, with 8 bases lining up with TRBD2. Germline V lookup: CDR1 MGHRA, CDR2 YSYEKL. V lost 4 bases, J lost 3 bases, and 7 bases stayed unmatched. This CDR3 is 16 amino acids long. The CDR3 region is CASSPWGSGDTGELFF. In DNA form, the CDR3 reads TGCGCCAGCAGCCCCTGGGGTAGCGGGGACACCGGGGAGCTGTTTTTT.

The rearrangement links TRBV27 to TRBJ2-5, with a possible D match to TRBD1 (5 bases). CDR3 size: 14 residues. Trimming took 3 bases from V and 4 from J, leaving 12 bases between them. Germline V gene data show CDR1 as MNHEY and CDR2 as SMNVEV (reference sequence). The chain's CDR3 is CASSFVGRAETQYF. The CDR3, as DNA: TGTGCCAGCAGTTTTGTTGGCAGGGCAGAGACCCAGTACTTC.

This CDR3 reads CATTSGTGGNEAFF. In DNA form, the CDR3 reads TGTGCCACCACTTCCGGGACAGGGGGGAATGAAGCTTTCTTT. The rearrangement links TRBV10-3 to TRBJ1-1; 11 nucleotides align to TRBD1. The CDR3 consists of 14 residues. The ends lost 10 bases at V and 7 bases at J; junction bases unmatched: 11. Looked up from germline, CDR1 is ENHRY and CDR2 is SYGVKD.

The V call is TRBV6-1, the J call TRBJ2-5; D uncertain. CDR1 MNHNS and CDR2 SASEGT come from the germline V gene. CDR3 size: 11 residues. The ends were cut back, 3 bases at V and 5 bases at J, with 4 bases in the middle. CDR3: CASSESETQYF. The CDR3 region has the DNA TGTGCCAGCAGTGAGTCGGAGACCCAGTACTTC.

The chain employs TRBV28 and TRBJ1-5; D unclear. Germline V lookup: CDR1 MDHEN, CDR2 SYDVKM. V was shortened by 10 bases and J by 7 bases, with 20 bases between the two germline ends. This CDR3 region has 14 residues. This CDR3 reads CATTLGGRNQPQHF. In nucleotides, the CDR3 is TGTGCCACCACGCTAGGCGGCCGAAACCAGCCCCAGCATTTT.

J is TRBJ2-3 and V is TRBV29-1; 7 nucleotides agree with TRBD1. Losses at the gene ends were 4 bases for V and 4 bases for J; bases not matched to a gene: 5. Germline V lookup: CDR1 SQVTM, CDR2 ANQGSEA. The CDR3 length is 13 residues. The CDR3 nucleotides are TGCAGCGTTGGTTCAGGGGGATCAGATACGCAGTATTTT. This gives the protein CSVGSGGSDTQYF.

V usage is TRBV9 and J usage is TRBJ1-5, with 8 bases lining up with TRBD1. Germline lookup yields CDR1 SGDLS and CDR2 YYNGEE. The CDR3 consists of 15 residues. V shed 0 bases, J shed 7 bases, and the junction held 6 bases outside the gene matches. For the CDR3, the DNA is TGTGCCAGCAGCGTAGATGGCAGGGGGCCACAGCCCCAGCATTTT. This encodes CASSVDGRGPQPQHF.

The chain uses TRBV9 and TRBJ2-3; D is undetermined. CDR3 length: 15 residues. Germline values: CDR1 SGDLS, CDR2 YYNGEE. V was shortened by 0 bases and J by 2 bases, with 10 bases between the two germline ends. The CDR3 DNA follows: TGTGCCAGCAGCGTAGCCCCCCGAGCCACAGATACGCAGTATTTT. It encodes CASSVAPRATDTQYF.

Concerning this clone itself: The junction shows a germline mismatch at one end, possibly a read error. The rearrangement uses TRBV7-2 and TRBJ2-1; D unclear. CDR1 SGHTA and CDR2 FQGNSA come from the germline V gene. The CDR3 is 12 residues long. CDR3 region: CASSFSHNEQFF. The DNA of the CDR3 is TGTGCCAGCAGCTTCTCCCACAATGAGCAGTTCTTC.

The chain joins TRBV27 to TRBJ2-7; maybe TRBD1 (6 bases). Germline V gives CDR1 MNHEY, CDR2 SMNVEV (reference sequence). V shed 5 bases and J shed 3 bases, with 14 bases lying between them. This CDR3 has 14 residues. In DNA, the CDR3 is TGTGCCAGCAGTCCCCCGGGACATTACTACGAGCAGTACTTC. Translation gives CASSPPGHYYEQYF.

The V gene is TRBV7-8, the J gene TRBJ2-7, with 8 nucleotides matching TRBD2. With V trimmed by 3 bases and J by 5 bases, 6 bases remained unmatched. Germline lookup yields CDR1 SGHVS and CDR2 FQNEAQ. There are 14 residues in the CDR3. In DNA, the CDR3 is TGTGCCAGCAGCTTTGTCGGGAGGGCCAACGAGCAGTACTTC. This gives the protein CASSFVGRANEQYF.

The CDR3 region is CASSFQGAGTYEQYF. CDR3 DNA: TGTGCCAGCAGCTTTCAGGGGGCGGGCACCTACGAGCAGTACTTC. This chain uses TRBV7-8 with TRBJ2-7; TRBD1 matches 8 bases. V shed 3 bases and J 2 bases; nucleotides not matched to a gene: 6. CDR1 SGHVS and CDR2 FQNEAQ come from the germline V gene. The CDR3 totals 15 residues. The full variable domain, with the rest looked up from reference TRBV7-8 and TRBJ2-7, is GAGVSQSPRYKVAKRGQDVALRCDPISGHVSLFWYQQALGQGPEFLTYFQNEAQLDKSGLPSDRFFAERPEGSVSTLKIQRTQQEDSAVYLCASSFQGAGTYEQYFGPGTRLTVT.

This sequence joins TRBV7-9 and TRBJ2-7; 7 positions match TRBD1. Germline CDR1 SEHNR, CDR2 FQNEAQ (reference sequence). Losses at the gene ends were 3 bases for V and 3 bases for J; bases not matched to a gene: 5. The CDR3 has 14 residues. The CDR3, as DNA: TGTGCCAGCAGCTTTACAGGGGATTACTACGAGCAGTACTTC. This sequence encodes CASSFTGDYYEQYF.

The chain joins TRBV11-3 to TRBJ1-3; D gene unclear. Germline-derived CDR1 and CDR2 are SGHNT and YENEEA. V was clipped by 5 bases and J by 0 bases, with 5 bases between them. The CDR3 has 13 residues. CDR3 sequence reads: CASSTVSGNTIYF. In DNA form, the CDR3 reads TGTGCCAGCAGCACGGTCTCTGGAAACACCATATATTTT.

The chain links TRBV28 to TRBJ1-1; D unresolved. The length of the CDR3 is 11 residues. Deletions cut 7 bases from V and 11 bases from J, with 14 bases between. Per the germline V gene, CDR1 is MDHEN and CDR2 is SYDVKM. CDR3 sequence: CASILLERAFF. The CDR3 DNA sequence: TGTGCCAGCATCCTCCTTGAGAGGGCTTTCTTT.

The chain has TRBV4-1 and TRBJ1-1; D remains ambiguous. CDR1 and CDR2 from the germline V gene are MGHRA and YSYEKL. The V end lost 1 base, the J end lost 0 bases, and 6 bases lay between the germline ends. CDR3 length equals 14 residues. The CDR3, as DNA: TGCGCCAGCAGCCAAGTCATCATGAACACTGAAGCTTTCTTT. This encodes CASSQVIMNTEAFF.

This clone was seen once. V usage is TRBV6-6 and J usage is TRBJ1-5, with D possibly being TRBD1 (5 bases). CDR1 is MNHNY, CDR2 SVGAGI, per germline (reference sequence). The CDR3 loop spans 16 amino acids. V was cut by 8 bases and J by 1 base, with 18 bases left in between. The CDR3 DNA sequence: TGTGCCAGCTACGGGGGGATAATTTACAGCAATCAGCCCCAGCATTTT. Translating it yields CASYGGIIYSNQPQHF.

V gene TRBV13 combines with J gene TRBJ1-4, with a possible D match to TRBD1 (5 bases). Looked up from germline, CDR1 is PRHDT and CDR2 is FYEKMQ (reference sequence). V lost 1 base and J lost 4, with 7 bases in between. This CDR3 is 14 amino acids long. CDR3 region: CASSLVQDNEKLFF. CDR3 nucleotide sequence: TGTGCCAGCAGCTTAGTACAGGATAATGAAAAACTGTTTTTT.

This rearrangement joins TRBV9 to TRBJ1-2; 8 bases agree with TRBD1. Germline V gene lookup returns CDR1 SGDLS and CDR2 YYNGEE. The CDR3 is made up of 14 amino acids. Germline trimming cut 4 bases from V and 4 bases from J; bases unmatched to any gene: 6. The CDR3 reads CASSLDRGSYGYTF. In nucleotides, the CDR3 is TGTGCCAGCAGCCTCGACAGGGGTAGCTATGGCTACACCTTC.

The V and J genes are TRBV7-3 and TRBJ2-3, with a tentative D call TRBD1 (6 bases). The CDR3 is 14 amino acids. The V gene lost 5 bases and the J gene lost 2 bases, with 11 bases spanning the gap. Per the germline V gene, CDR1 is SGHTA and CDR2 is FQGTGA. CDR3 residues: CASSLQGFTDTQYF. The CDR3 region has the DNA TGTGCCAGCAGCCTACAGGGATTCACAGATACGCAGTATTTT.

The genes are TRBV5-1 and TRBJ2-1; 11 bases align to TRBD2. The germline V gene encodes CDR1 SGHRS and CDR2 YFSETQ. V shed 2 bases and J 7 bases; nucleotides not matched to a gene: 2. CDR3 length: 14 residues. CDR3 protein: CASSFASGRNEQFF. The CDR3 DNA reads as TGCGCCAGCAGCTTCGCTAGCGGGAGGAATGAGCAGTTCTTC.

The chain employs TRBV27 and TRBJ1-2, with TRBD1 matching 8 bases. The J segment lost 8 bases and the V segment lost 7 bases, leaving 9 bases of the junction unmatched. Germline loops: CDR1 MNHEY, CDR2 SMNVEV (reference sequence). CDR3 length equals 13 residues. This CDR3 reads CASTQGATGGYTF. As DNA, the CDR3 is TGTGCCAGCACCCAGGGGGCGACGGGCGGCTACACCTTC.

The CDR3 DNA reads as TGTGCCAGCAGTGACGACCGGGGGATACATGAAAAACTGTTTTTT. It specifies CASSDDRGIHEKLFF. The chain recombines TRBV2 with TRBJ1-4, with D tentatively TRBD1 (5 bases). Trimming pared 3 bases from V and 6 bases from J, leaving 14 bases between. From germline, CDR1 is SNHLY and CDR2 FYNNEI. The CDR3 loop spans 15 amino acids.

This rearrangement joins TRBV14 to TRBJ2-2; 14 bases agree with TRBD2. This CDR3 region has 18 residues. The junction had 6 bases not matched to a gene; V was cut back by 5 bases and J by 1 base. CDR1 and CDR2 (germline): SGHDN, FVKESK. The CDR3 reads CASSNPGLAGVNTGELFF. CDR3 nucleotide sequence: TGTGCCAGCAGCAACCCGGGACTAGCGGGAGTGAACACCGGGGAGCTGTTTTTT.

J is TRBJ1-5 and V is TRBV6-1; 11 nucleotides match TRBD1. J lost 6 bases, V lost 7 bases, and 8 bases had no gene match. This CDR3 contains 15 residues. Germline CDR1 and CDR2: MNHNS and SASEGT. The CDR3: CASNLGTGGGQPQHF. CDR3 bases: TGTGCCAGCAACCTAGGGACAGGGGGAGGTCAGCCCCAGCATTTT.

The genes are TRBV9 and TRBJ2-5, with D perhaps matching TRBD2 (6 bases). Per the germline V gene, CDR1 is SGDLS and CDR2 is YYNGEE. V lost 3 bases and J 3 bases, leaving 12 bases between the germline ends. The CDR3 loop spans 14 amino acids. The CDR3 reads CASSAYGGKETQYF. DNA for the CDR3: TGTGCCAGCAGCGCGTATGGGGGGAAAGAGACCCAGTACTTC.

The chain uses TRBV19 and TRBJ1-1; 7 bases align to TRBD1. The CDR3 extends over 13 amino acids. The germline gives CDR1 LNHDA, CDR2 SQIVND (reference sequence). J gave up 8 bases and V 2 bases, and 5 bases lay outside the gene matches. The CDR3 is CASSILTDREAFF. The CDR3 nucleotides read TGTGCCAGTAGTATACTTACGGACAGGGAAGCTTTCTTT. Variable domain in full (rest from reference TRBV19 and TRBJ1-1): DGGITQSPKYLFRKEGQNVTLSCEQNLNHDAMYWYRQDPGQGLRLIYYSQIVNDFQKGDIAEGYSVSREKKESFPLTVTSAQKNPTAFYLCASSILTDREAFFGQGTRLTVV.

The chain couples TRBV5-1 to TRBJ2-1; the match to TRBD1 covers 9 bases. Germline loops: CDR1 SGHRS, CDR2 YFSETQ. The CDR3 is 14 amino acids. Trimming cost V 3 bases and J 6 bases; bases outside gene matches: 4. The CDR3: CASSSGTGSNEQFF. The CDR3 DNA reads TGCGCCAGCAGCTCCGGGACAGGGAGCAATGAGCAGTTCTTC.